This TCR beta chain derives from a study of somatic mutations in cytotoxic T cells in rheumatoid arthritis. Here immunoSEQ multiplex PCR was the method, and the copy in TCRdb shows in-frame clones only, minus some. The sample yields tens of thousands of clones, about 80% seen once. The CDR3 covers 15 residues. Germline-derived CDR1 and CDR2 are MNHNS and SASEGT. Deletions cut 2 bases from V and 9 bases from J, with 19 bases between. Study-level points and caveats: No significant CD8+ T-cell clonality difference was found between rheumatoid arthritis patients and age-matched controls. There were about an eighth of the roughly 65 patients in whom the largest CD8+ clone exceeded 20% of CD8+ cells.

On this clone itself: Its antigen is currently unknown.

Once isolated by positive magnetic bead selection, the CD4+ and CD8+ cells had their purity checked by flow cytometry. This sequence joins TRBV6-1 and TRBJ1-1; the D gene is possibly TRBD1 (6 bases). The source is a man aged 35 to 55 in good health. The sequenced material came from CD8+ T cells sorted from blood. Here the CDR3 reads CASSEKVGARDKAFF. Written as DNA, the CDR3 is TGTGCCAGCAGTGAAAAGGTGGGGGCGCGGGATAAAGCTTTCTTT.